Presented here are 32 T cell receptor beta chains from one specimen sequenced in a study of STAT3 mutations in large granular lymphocyte leukemia. The repertoire was sequenced with immunoSEQ multiplex PCR; TCRdb's copy has only in-frame clones and lacks some. Among over 10,000 clones, about 85% were seen once, and the ten largest hold 51%. The study's findings and limits: Every T-cell large granular lymphocyte leukemia patient had at least one immunodominant TCR beta clonotype.

These TCRs are of unknown antigen specificity. The sample taken for sequencing was peripheral blood mononuclear cells. These receptors originate from a man aged 55-75 years with T-cell large granular lymphocyte leukemia. Some clones in this sample may be carry-over from other donors' samples.

The chain links TRBV30 to TRBJ2-7, with TRBD1 matching over 8 bases. This CDR3 is built from 14 residues. V was clipped by 8 bases and J by 2 bases; unmatched bases: 11. Germline V gives CDR1 GTSNPN, CDR2 SVGIG (reference sequence). The CDR3, as DNA: TGTGCCGGGCACCCGGACAGGGATACCTACGAGCAGTACTTC. As protein: CAGHPDRDTYEQYF.

The chain combines TRBV28 with TRBJ2-7; a possible D gene is TRBD2 (6 bases). Between the trimmed V and J ends, which lost 10 bases and 7 bases, there was a span of 14 bases. Germline CDR1 reads MDHEN; CDR2 reads SYDVKM. The CDR3 contains 11 residues. The DNA of the CDR3 is TGTGCCATCCAGCGGGTGGGGGAGCAGTACTTC. Translated: CAIQRVGEQYF.

The chain joins TRBV5-1 to TRBJ2-2; unclear D gene. Germline CDR1 reads SGHRS; CDR2 reads YFSETQ. The CDR3 consists of 14 residues. Trimming left V 4 bases short and J 0 bases short, with 7 bases between. CDR3 bases: TGCGCCAGCAGCCCGGATGCGAACACCGGGGAGCTGTTTTTT. Its translation: CASSPDANTGELFF.

This clone was seen once. The CDR3 loop is CAWRPSSYNEQFF. In nucleotides, the CDR3 is TGTGCCTGGCGGCCCAGCTCCTACAATGAGCAGTTCTTC. The rearrangement joins TRBV30 to TRBJ2-1, with D hard to call. The germline V gene has CDR1 GTSNPN and CDR2 SVGIG (reference sequence). Trimming removed 5 bases from V and 0 bases from J, with 8 bases in between. The CDR3 is made up of 13 amino acids.

This chain joins TRBV4-1 and TRBJ2-3, with 10 bases fitting TRBD2. This CDR3 is built from 17 residues. Germline trimming cut 1 base from V and 1 base from J; bases unmatched to any gene: 5. Germline CDR1 and CDR2: MGHRA and YSYEKL. The CDR3 is CASSQGGAGGGTDTQYF. In DNA, the CDR3 is TGCGCCAGCAGCCAAGGGGGAGCGGGAGGGGGCACAGATACGCAGTATTTT.

The chain uses TRBV7-2 and TRBJ2-5, with TRBD2 matching 7 bases. Germline-derived CDR1 and CDR2 are SGHTA and FQGNSA. The trim removed 6 bases at V and 7 bases at J, leaving 11 bases unmatched. The CDR3 is 14 amino acids. The CDR3 DNA sequence: TGTGCCAGCAGGGGGGGGGACTGGGGAGGGACCCAGTACTTC. It is translated as CASRGGDWGGTQYF.

V gene TRBV4-1 combines with J gene TRBJ2-7; D gene unclear. Trimming stripped 2 bases from V and 1 base from J, with 15 bases between. CDR1 MGHRA and CDR2 YSYEKL come from the germline V gene. The CDR3 has 16 amino acids. CDR3 sequence (DNA): TGCGCCAGCAGCCAATCCGTCGACCTTTCGTCCTACGAGCAGTACTTC. Translated: CASSQSVDLSSYEQYF.

This sequence joins TRBV6-6 and TRBJ2-3, with TRBD2 matching 10 bases. CDR1 and CDR2 (germline): MNHNY, SVGAGI (reference sequence). CDR3 length equals 15 residues. V lost 6 bases, J lost 1 base, and 4 bases stayed unmatched. The CDR3 region has the DNA TGTGCCAGCAGGTACACTAGCGGGGGCACAGATACGCAGTATTTT. Amino acids: CASRYTSGGTDTQYF.

The V gene is TRBV15, the J gene TRBJ1-5; D might be TRBD1 (5 bases). Trimming took 9 bases from V and 2 from J, leaving 17 bases between them. The germline V gene has CDR1 LNHNV and CDR2 YYDKDF (reference sequence). The CDR3 extends over 15 amino acids. The CDR3 protein is CATQGFPEGNQPQHF. The CDR3 nucleotides are TGTGCCACTCAGGGTTTCCCCGAGGGCAATCAGCCCCAGCATTTT.

This chain connects TRBV6-5 to TRBJ2-5, with TRBD2 matching over 8 bases. Trimming removed 4 bases from V and 5 bases from J; junction bases left unmatched: 12. The CDR3 has 16 amino acids. Looked up from germline, CDR1 is MNHEY and CDR2 is SVGAGI. Written as DNA, the CDR3 is TGTGCCAGCAGTTCGACCGGGACTAGAATAGGGGAGACCCAGTACTTC. It is translated as CASSSTGTRIGETQYF.

J is TRBJ2-5 and V is TRBV28; D remains unclear. The CDR3 extends over 15 amino acids. V was clipped by 1 base and J by 5 bases, with 14 bases between them. Germline CDR1 and CDR2: MDHEN and SYDVKM. CDR3: CASSLYSRGVETQYF. The CDR3 bases are TGTGCCAGCAGTTTATACAGCAGAGGTGTCGAGACCCAGTACTTC.

The chain combines TRBV18 with TRBJ1-3; 8 bases fit TRBD1. V shed 2 bases, J shed 4 bases, and the junction held 1 base outside the gene matches. In germline, CDR1 is KGHSH, CDR2 LQKENI. The CDR3 sequence is 14 residues long. The CDR3 sequence: CASSPGTGGNTIYF. CDR3 coding DNA: TGTGCCAGCTCACCAGGGACAGGAGGAAACACCATATATTTT.

This clone ranks as medium-sized. J is TRBJ2-5 and V is TRBV25-1; no clear D. The CDR3 loop spans 13 amino acids. Deletions cut 5 bases from V and 5 bases from J, with 12 bases between. Germline V gives CDR1 MGHDK, CDR2 SYGVNS. The CDR3 here is CASSPRAVETQYF. The CDR3 DNA sequence: TGTGCCAGCAGTCCTAGGGCGGTGGAGACCCAGTACTTC.

This clone appeared a single time. J is TRBJ2-5 and V is TRBV18; 10 bases agree with TRBD1. The CDR3 runs 14 residues. The germline gives CDR1 KGHSH, CDR2 LQKENI. After removal of 3 bases from V and 11 bases from J, the junction contained 9 bases not matched to a gene. The CDR3 region is CASSPRQGAGEQYF. The CDR3 DNA sequence: TGTGCCAGCTCACCCCGACAGGGGGCGGGGGAGCAGTACTTC.

The rearrangement joins TRBV9 to TRBJ2-1; possible D gene TRBD2, 5 bases. The CDR3 spans 13 residues. CDR1 is SGDLS, CDR2 YYNGEE, per germline. Trimming took off 3 bases at V and 9 bases at J, with 13 bases between the two ends. The CDR3 DNA sequence: TGTGCCAGCAGCGAGTTGGTGGGGAGTGAGCAGTTCTTC. Protein: CASSELVGSEQFF.

The J gene is TRBJ1-4, the V gene TRBV4-3, with D possibly TRBD1 on 6 matching bases. The CDR3 is 16 residues long. Trimming pared 4 bases from V and 1 base from J, leaving 13 bases between. Germline CDR1 LGHNA, CDR2 YSLEER. The CDR3 sequence is CASSPLEGGTNEKLFF. CDR3 nucleotide sequence: TGCGCCAGCAGCCCCCTAGAGGGGGGAACTAATGAAAAACTGTTTTTT.

The chain recombines TRBV4-1 with TRBJ1-4, with TRBD1 matching over 9 bases. The J call may be mistaken, given a closer DNA end match to TRBJ2-2. From germline, CDR1 is MGHRA and CDR2 YSYEKL. This CDR3 has 15 residues. The CDR3 DNA follows: TGCGCCAGCAGCTACGGTGGACAGGGGAGGGAGGAGCTGTTTTTT. Its translation: CASSYGGQGREELFF.

The rearrangement links TRBV18 to TRBJ2-1, with 11 bases aligning to TRBD2. V shed 5 bases and J 10 bases; nucleotides not matched to a gene: 10. The germline V gene has CDR1 KGHSH and CDR2 LQKENI. The CDR3 has 15 residues. The CDR3 here is CASSATSGILGEQFF. Written as DNA, the CDR3 is TGTGCCAGCTCAGCGACTAGCGGGATACTGGGGGAGCAGTTCTTC.

V usage is TRBV7-8 and J usage is TRBJ2-7; D remains ambiguous. V lost 4 bases to trimming and J lost 0 bases, with 13 bases between them. Germline CDR1 is SGHVS and CDR2 is FQNEAQ. CDR3 length: 15 amino acids. This chain's CDR3 is CASSSLALSSYEQYF. The CDR3 bases are TGTGCCAGCAGCTCCCTGGCATTAAGCTCCTACGAGCAGTACTTC.

This sequence joins TRBV19 and TRBJ2-2, with D unresolved. The CDR3 consists of 13 residues. The germline V and J ends were trimmed by 6 bases and 1 base, with 6 bases remaining between them. Germline CDR1 reads LNHDA; CDR2 reads SQIVND (reference sequence). CDR3 amino acids: CASSPMNTGELFF. The CDR3 region has the DNA TGTGCCAGTAGCCCCATGAACACCGGGGAGCTGTTTTTT.

The CDR3 DNA sequence: TGTGCCAGCAGCCCAGACAGGGGGCGCGGGTTGGACACTGAAGCTTTCTTT. This codes for CASSPDRGRGLDTEAFF. The chain employs TRBV9 and TRBJ1-1; TRBD1 agrees at 10 bases. Germline V gene sequence: CDR1 SGDLS, CDR2 YYNGEE. V gave up 4 bases and J gave up 3 bases; unmatched junction bases: 12. CDR3 length equals 17 residues.

This clone appeared a few times. V gene TRBV7-2 combines with J gene TRBJ2-5; TRBD2 matches 9 bases. Looked up from germline, CDR1 is SGHTA and CDR2 is FQGNSA. The CDR3 totals 15 residues. Trimming cost V 5 bases and J 1 base; bases outside gene matches: 5. CDR3 loop: CASSPRLAAQETQYF. DNA for the CDR3: TGTGCCAGCAGCCCGAGACTAGCGGCCCAAGAGACCCAGTACTTC.

The chain carries TRBV5-1 and TRBJ1-1; D is unclear. V was clipped by 0 bases and J by 2 bases, with 11 bases between them. From germline, CDR1 is SGHRS and CDR2 YFSETQ. The CDR3 totals 15 residues. CDR3 sequence: CASSLVRTQNTEAFF. CDR3 DNA sequence: TGCGCCAGCAGCTTGGTCAGGACCCAAAACACTGAAGCTTTCTTT. Using reference TRBV5-1 and TRBJ1-1 for the parts outside the CDR3, the full variable domain is KAGVTQTPRYLIKTRGQQVTLSCSPISGHRSVSWYQQTPGQGLQFLFEYFSETQRNKGNFPGRFSGRQFSNSRSEMNVSTLELGDSALYLCASSLVRTQNTEAFFGQGTRLTVV.

The J gene is TRBJ2-5, the V gene TRBV7-9; possibly TRBD1 or TRBD2 for D (5 bases each). V lost 2 bases to trimming and J lost 5 bases, with 12 bases between them. Germline values: CDR1 SEHNR, CDR2 FQNEAQ (reference sequence). The CDR3 extends over 14 amino acids. The DNA for the CDR3 is TGTGCCAGCAGCTTACGCCAGGGACCCGAGACCCAGTACTTC. It is translated as CASSLRQGPETQYF.

This rearrangement joins TRBV5-1 to TRBJ2-3, with 7 positions matching TRBD2. The CDR3 length is 16 residues. Trimming cost V 4 bases and J 2 bases; bases outside gene matches: 10. In germline, CDR1 is SGHRS, CDR2 YFSETQ. CDR3 amino acids: CASSPGTIQSTDTQYF. Written as DNA, the CDR3 is TGCGCCAGCAGCCCCGGGACTATCCAATCCACAGATACGCAGTATTTT.

The chain uses TRBV6-6 and TRBJ1-6; perhaps TRBD1 as D (5 bases). V was clipped by 3 bases and J by 12 bases, with 15 bases between them. CDR3 size: 14 residues. Germline V gives CDR1 MNHNY, CDR2 SVGAGI (reference sequence). CDR3 residues: CASSYDDGGGPLHF. As DNA, the CDR3 is TGTGCCAGCAGTTATGACGACGGGGGTGGACCCCTCCACTTT.

The CDR3 sequence is CASSPSGGGFTNYGYTF. The CDR3 DNA is TGTGCCAGCAGCCCCTCCGGGGGGGGGTTCACTAACTATGGCTACACCTTC. The chain employs TRBV9 and TRBJ1-2; possibly TRBD1 for D (5 bases). V dropped 4 bases and J dropped 0 bases, with 19 bases sitting between them. Germline lookup yields CDR1 SGDLS and CDR2 YYNGEE. The CDR3 is 17 residues long. The whole variable domain, remainder taken from reference TRBV9 and TRBJ1-2, is DSGVTQTPKHLITATGQRVTLRCSPRSGDLSVYWYQQSLDQGLQFLIQYYNGEERAKGNILERFSAQQFPDLHSELNLSSLELGDSALYFCASSPSGGGFTNYGYTFGSGTRLTVV.

This chain links TRBV28 with TRBJ2-7, with D perhaps TRBD1 (5 bases). The V end was cut by 2 bases, the J end by 0 bases, with 11 bases between. The CDR3 has 15 amino acids. The V gene's germline CDR1 is MDHEN and CDR2 SYDVKM. The CDR3 bases are TGTGCCAGCAGTTTAGGGCGACAGAGCTCCTACGAGCAGTACTTC. Protein product: CASSLGRQSSYEQYF.

The chain combines TRBV28 with TRBJ2-7; 9 nucleotides align to TRBD1. The CDR3 is 14 amino acids. Germline V gene lookup returns CDR1 MDHEN and CDR2 SYDVKM. The junction had 5 bases not matched to a gene; V was cut back by 3 bases and J by 5 bases. This chain's CDR3 is CASSFVQGADEQYF. In DNA, the CDR3 is TGTGCCAGCAGTTTCGTACAGGGGGCCGACGAGCAGTACTTC.

V is TRBV6-5 and J is TRBJ1-5, with a weak D call TRBD1 (6 bases). The CDR3 has 14 amino acids. Germline values: CDR1 MNHEY, CDR2 SVGAGI. V was pared by 3 bases and J by 7 bases, with 13 bases between. CDR3 region: CASSYAGAGQPQHF. CDR3 sequence (DNA): TGTGCCAGCAGTTATGCAGGGGCCGGACAGCCCCAGCATTTT.

The chain is built from TRBV6-5 and TRBJ2-5; the match to TRBD2 covers 7 bases. Trimming at V came to 2 bases and at J to 1 base, leaving 4 bases not matched to a gene. From germline, CDR1 is MNHEY and CDR2 SVGAGI. The CDR3 runs to 15 residues. DNA of the CDR3: TGTGCCAGCAGTTACCAGTGGGGGGGCCAAGAGACCCAGTACTTC. It yields the protein CASSYQWGGQETQYF.

V gene TRBV25-1 combines with J gene TRBJ1-4; TRBD1 matches 10 bases. The CDR3 extends over 17 amino acids. Germline CDR1 and CDR2: MGHDK and SYGVNS. V lost 3 bases to trimming and J lost 3 bases; unmatched junction nucleotides: 7. CDR3 DNA: TGTGCCAGCAGTGATGGGACAGGGGCATACCCTAATGAAAAACTGTTTTTT. It is translated as CASSDGTGAYPNEKLFF.